The T cell receptor (beta chain) under discussion was sequenced for a study of cytomegalovirus exposure and HLA in healthy donors. V gave up 3 bases and J gave up 5 bases; unmatched junction bases: 3. Germline-derived CDR1 and CDR2 are MDHEN and SYDVKM. The CDR3 is 14 amino acids. The PCR employed 60 Vbeta primers together with 13 Jbeta primers. This table comes from immunoSEQ multiplex PCR, and its TCRdb copy is limited to in-frame clones, with some not included. The sample has roughly 100,000 clones, more than 9.5% seen once; the top ten hold about a sixth. A single count supports this clone. J is TRBJ1-4 and V is TRBV28; 7 positions match TRBD1. The TCR comes from a man aged 35 to 55 in good health and CMV-seropositive. The sequenced sample consisted of PBMCs. The CDR3 sequence is CASSLTGQNEKLFF. The DNA of the CDR3 is TGTGCCAGCAGTTTGACAGGGCAGAATGAAAAACTGTTTTTT.